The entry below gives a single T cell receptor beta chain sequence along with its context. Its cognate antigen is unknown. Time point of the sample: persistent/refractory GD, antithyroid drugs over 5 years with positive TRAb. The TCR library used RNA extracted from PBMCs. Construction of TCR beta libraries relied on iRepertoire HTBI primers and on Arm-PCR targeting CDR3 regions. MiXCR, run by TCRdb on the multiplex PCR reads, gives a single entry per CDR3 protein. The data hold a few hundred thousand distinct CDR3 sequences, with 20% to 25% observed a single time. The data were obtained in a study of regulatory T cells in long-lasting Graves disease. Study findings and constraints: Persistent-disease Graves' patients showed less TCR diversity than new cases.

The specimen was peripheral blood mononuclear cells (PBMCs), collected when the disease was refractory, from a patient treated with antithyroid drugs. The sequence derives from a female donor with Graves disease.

The CDR3 region has the DNA TGCAGTGCTACCGGGACAGGGGCCGGAAGCTCCTATAATTCACCCCTCCACTTT. As protein: CSATGTGAGSSYNSPLHF. The V and J genes are TRBV20-1 and TRBJ1-6; 10 nucleotides agree with TRBD1. The CDR3 totals 18 residues. Germline V gene data show CDR1 as DFQATT and CDR2 as SNEGSKA (reference sequence). The junction had 9 bases not matched to a gene; V was cut back by 4 bases and J by 0 bases.